The rows below give T cell receptor beta chains drawn from one sample of a study of T cells in localized non-small cell lung cancer. The method was immunoSEQ multiplex PCR; TCRdb's version includes in-frame clones alone and lacks a portion of them. The sample has roughly 70,000 clones; roughly nine tenths are singletons. The sample in question was peripheral blood, obtained before any cancer treatment. The receptors come from a male donor older than 55 with stage III squamous cell lung carcinoma. Both conserved end residues are part of each CDR3. A D gene is named only where the DNA matches it firmly. The size of a clone is reported for some rows only, either as once, few or many, or as a class for expanded clones.

D,size,J,V,DNA,CDR3
NA,NA,TRBJ2-5,TRBV6-5,TGTGCCAGCAGTTACGGCCCTCCGCGAGGAGAGACCCAGTACTTC,CASSYGPPRGETQYF
NA,NA,TRBJ1-4,TRBV19,TGTGCCAGTAGTATGGGCGACGGCGGTTTCGCAACTAATGAAAAACTGTTTTTT,CASSMGDGGFATNEKLFF
NA,NA,TRBJ1-1,TRBV7-9,TGTGCCAGCAGCTTCGGGGGCGGCACTGAAGCTTTCTTT,CASSFGGGTEAFF
NA,NA,TRBJ2-7,TRBV6-6,TGTGCCAGCAGTTATGGGGTCGGCTACGAGCAGTACTTC,CASSYGVGYEQYF
NA,NA,TRBJ2-1,TRBV29-1,TGCAGCGTTGAGAGGGGACGGGGCTACAATGAGCAGTTCTTC,CSVERGRGYNEQFF
TRBD1,NA,TRBJ1-3,TRBV28,TGTGCCAGCAGTAAAGGGGGCAGTGGAAACACCATATATTTT,CASSKGGSGNTIYF
TRBD2,few,TRBJ2-3,TRBV7-2,TGTGCCAGCAGCTTGGATAGCGGGGGCACAGATACGCAGTATTTT,CASSLDSGGTDTQYF
NA,few,TRBJ2-3,TRBV2,TGTGCCAGCAGTGCGTTCCGTACGGATACGCAGTATTTT,CASSAFRTDTQYF
TRBD1,NA,TRBJ1-5,TRBV28,TGTGCCAGCGATCTGGGACAGGGTCAGCCCCAGCATTTT,CASDLGQGQPQHF
NA,NA,TRBJ2-5,TRBV19,TGTGCCAGTAGTTCCCTCGGCGGGGACGTAGAGACCCAGTACTTC,CASSSLGGDVETQYF
TRBD1,NA,TRBJ1-1,TRBV5-6,TGTGCCAGCAGCTTTGCCAGTGGGATCGACAGGGTGGGTGAAGCTTTCTTT,CASSFASGIDRVGEAFF